These 14 T cell receptor beta chains were all obtained from the same sample, sequenced in a study of radiation and T cells in renal cell carcinoma. Indicated time point: blood 2 weeks post-SBRT. Stated treatment: 15 Gy SBRT to primary tumor, nephrectomy 4 weeks later. Clones were read by immunoSEQ multiplex PCR, and TCRdb kept only the in-frame ones, dropping some. In the table there are roughly 130,000 clones, roughly 91% of which are singletons. The material sequenced was blood, taken from a patient whose treatment included radiotherapy and nephrectomy. The source is a woman in her 70s with renal cell carcinoma.

As concerns this clone: This same CDR3 is encoded by further DNA sequences in the sample. This chain connects TRBV30 to TRBJ1-5; 8 bases are a match to TRBD1. V was pared by 2 bases and J by 6 bases, with 6 bases of the junction left unmatched. The CDR3 extends over 14 amino acids. The germline V gene has CDR1 GTSNPN and CDR2 SVGIG (reference sequence). The CDR3 region is CAWSLGGQVQPQHF. For the CDR3, the DNA is TGTGCCTGGAGTTTAGGGGGACAGGTTCAGCCCCAGCATTTT.

This clone has just a few counts. The rearrangement links TRBV6-1 to TRBJ1-5; 8 bases match TRBD1. Losses at the gene ends were 3 bases for V and 2 bases for J; bases not matched to a gene: 3. The CDR3 spans 15 residues. Germline loops: CDR1 MNHNS, CDR2 SASEGT. CDR3 amino acids: CASSETGEGNQPQHF. CDR3 nucleotide sequence: TGTGCCAGCAGTGAGACAGGGGAGGGCAATCAGCCCCAGCATTTT.

This chain uses TRBV19 with TRBJ1-1, with no clear D. CDR1 is LNHDA and CDR2 is SQIVND in the germline V gene (reference sequence). V lost 3 bases to trimming and J lost 0 bases, with 11 bases between them. This CDR3 is 15 amino acids long. In DNA form, the CDR3 reads TGTGCCAGTAGTATTGGTTCCACGGTGAACACTGAAGCTTTCTTT. Protein product: CASSIGSTVNTEAFF. Full variable domain (missing parts from reference TRBV19 and TRBJ1-1): DGGITQSPKYLFRKEGQNVTLSCEQNLNHDAMYWYRQDPGQGLRLIYYSQIVNDFQKGDIAEGYSVSREKKESFPLTVTSAQKNPTAFYLCASSIGSTVNTEAFFGQGTRLTVV.

This chain uses TRBV6-4 with TRBJ2-2; D is ambiguous. Germline V CDR1 and CDR2: MRHNA, SNTAGT. Between the trimmed V and J ends, which lost 2 bases and 6 bases, there was a span of 7 bases. The CDR3 sequence is 13 residues long. The CDR3 DNA follows: TGTGCCAGCAGTGACATGTATCCCGGGGAGCTGTTTTTT. Residues: CASSDMYPGELFF.

The chain recombines TRBV11-1 with TRBJ1-1; D may be TRBD1 (6 bases). The V gene's germline CDR1 is SGHAT and CDR2 FQDESV (reference sequence). CDR3 length: 14 residues. The V and J ends lost 0 bases and 5 bases respectively, with 10 bases between them. CDR3 DNA sequence: TGTGCCAGCAGCTTAGCTGGGGGCCGGACTGAAGCTTTCTTT. Translation gives CASSLAGGRTEAFF. Full variable domain (rest looked up from reference TRBV11-1 and TRBJ1-1): EAEVAQSPRYKITEKSQAVAFWCDPISGHATLYWYRQILGQGPELLVQFQDESVVDDSQLPKDRFSAERLKGVDSTLKIQPAELGDSAMYLCASSLAGGRTEAFFGQGTRLTVV.

The CDR3 region is CASSIKKGWGTSYEQYF. DNA for the CDR3: TGTGCCAGTAGTATCAAAAAGGGATGGGGGACCTCCTACGAGCAGTACTTC. V is TRBV19 and J is TRBJ2-7; D tentatively reads TRBD1 or TRBD2 (5 bases each). The CDR3 has 17 residues. Germline CDR1 LNHDA, CDR2 SQIVND (reference sequence). V was pared by 3 bases and J by 0 bases, with 18 bases between. The full variable domain, its missing parts supplied by reference TRBV19 and TRBJ2-7, is DGGITQSPKYLFRKEGQNVTLSCEQNLNHDAMYWYRQDPGQGLRLIYYSQIVNDFQKGDIAEGYSVSREKKESFPLTVTSAQKNPTAFYLCASSIKKGWGTSYEQYFGPGTRLTVT.

V is TRBV6-5 and J is TRBJ2-5, with TRBD1 matching 9 bases. TRBJ2-7 explains the end of the DNA better; the J call may be wrong. The germline gives CDR1 MNHEY, CDR2 SVGAGI. The CDR3 is 14 residues long. The CDR3 protein is CASMTRDRAYEQYF. The CDR3 nucleotides are TGTGCCAGCATGACCCGGGACAGGGCATACGAGCAGTACTTC.

The genes are TRBV7-2 and TRBJ1-2; TRBD1 agrees at 7 bases. This CDR3 region has 15 residues. The germline V gene has CDR1 SGHTA and CDR2 FQGNSA. V gave up 4 bases and J gave up 2 bases; unmatched junction bases: 7. CDR3 sequence: CASSSVTGPNYGYTF. The CDR3 DNA sequence: TGTGCCAGCAGCTCCGTGACAGGGCCCAACTATGGCTACACCTTC.

The rearrangement joins TRBV5-8 to TRBJ1-4; D may be TRBD1 (6 bases). This CDR3 spans 16 amino acids. V lost 0 bases and J lost 0, with 9 bases in between. The germline V gene has CDR1 SGHTS and CDR2 YDEGEE. CDR3 nucleotides: TGTGCCAGCAGCTTGGGCGGGACACCAACTAATGAAAAACTGTTTTTT. It codes for CASSLGGTPTNEKLFF.

This chain joins TRBV28 and TRBJ2-3; D possibly corresponds to TRBD1 (6 bases). The V gene lost 3 bases and the J gene lost 3 bases, with 13 bases spanning the gap. The CDR3 sequence is 15 residues long. Germline values: CDR1 MDHEN, CDR2 SYDVKM. The DNA for the CDR3 is TGTGCCAGCAGTTTTTTGGGGGCCGATACAGATACGCAGTATTTT. It specifies CASSFLGADTDTQYF.

This clone was detected once. This chain uses TRBV11-2 with TRBJ1-6; no clear D. The CDR3 totals 16 residues. V lost 0 bases to trimming and J lost 7 bases, with 13 bases between them. CDR1 and CDR2 from the germline V gene are SGHAT and FQNNGV. CDR3 loop: CASSLEIGFANSPLHF. The DNA for the CDR3 is TGTGCCAGCAGCTTAGAAATAGGGTTCGCGAATTCACCCCTCCACTTT.

Of note for this clone: The same CDR3 also results from other DNA sequences found in this sample. V and J are TRBV9 and TRBJ1-4; no clear D gene. The CDR3 loop spans 12 amino acids. Germline V CDR1 and CDR2: SGDLS, YYNGEE. Trimming took 1 base from V and 8 from J, leaving 6 bases between them. The CDR3 region is CASSVSYEKLFF. The CDR3 nucleotides read TGTGCCAGCAGCGTATCCTACGAAAAACTGTTTTTT.

This chain connects TRBV7-3 to TRBJ2-1, with D hard to call. Per the germline V gene, CDR1 is SGHTA and CDR2 is FQGTGA. The CDR3 runs 13 residues. Trimming removed 5 bases at V and 5 bases at J, with 10 bases between. As DNA, the CDR3 is TGTGCCAGCAGCCCGCGGCACAACAATGAGCAGTTCTTC. Its protein is CASSPRHNNEQFF. Full variable domain (outside the CDR3, taken from reference TRBV7-3 and TRBJ2-1): GAGVSQTPSNKVTEKGKYVELRCDPISGHTALYWYRQSLGQGPEFLIYFQGTGAADDSGLPNDRFFAVRPEGSVSTLKIQRTERGDSAVYLCASSPRHNNEQFFGPGTRLTVL.

This chain links TRBV5-1 with TRBJ1-1; D is possibly TRBD1 (5 bases). Trimming stripped 2 bases from V and 5 bases from J, with 10 bases between. Germline assignment: CDR1 SGHRS and CDR2 YFSETQ. There are 13 residues in the CDR3. The CDR3 sequence is CASSLTRATEAFF. The CDR3 bases are TGCGCCAGCAGCTTAACCAGGGCTACTGAAGCTTTCTTT.